The 16 T cell receptor beta chains below come from one sample, sequenced in a study of radiotherapy plus CTLA-4 blockade in lung cancer. TCRdb's copy holds only in-frame clones and misses some; the assay was immunoSEQ multiplex PCR. The sample shows tens of thousands of clones, 77% of them seen only once. This specimen consisted of peripheral blood, obtained from a patient treated with radiotherapy plus ipilimumab. Every receptor here comes from a human donor with non-small cell lung cancer who had a partial response to radiotherapy plus ipilimumab.

The chain has TRBV5-1 and TRBJ2-7; 7 bases line up with TRBD2. The V gene end was trimmed by 3 bases and the J gene end by 0 bases; junction bases not matched to a gene: 15. The CDR3 sequence is 18 residues long. Germline V lookup: CDR1 SGHRS, CDR2 YFSETQ. The CDR3 DNA sequence: TGCGCCAGCAGCTGGGGGGGGATAGGAACGGTTAGCTCCTACGAGCAGTACTTC. This codes for CASSWGGIGTVSSYEQYF.

The chain couples TRBV9 to TRBJ1-3; D is possibly TRBD1 (6 bases). CDR1 and CDR2 (germline): SGDLS, YYNGEE. This CDR3 comprises 16 residues. The V gene lost 4 bases and the J gene lost 3 bases, with 17 bases spanning the gap. CDR3 sequence: CASSSHRVDDGNTIYF. The CDR3 DNA is TGTGCCAGCAGCTCCCACAGGGTAGATGATGGAAACACCATATATTTT.

V usage is TRBV5-1 and J usage is TRBJ2-1; TRBD1 matches 9 bases. Losses at the gene ends were 4 bases for V and 6 bases for J; bases not matched to a gene: 5. CDR1 and CDR2 from the germline V gene are SGHRS and YFSETQ. This CDR3 has 14 residues. CDR3 region: CASSLWDRANEQFF. CDR3 DNA: TGCGCCAGCAGCCTTTGGGACAGGGCCAATGAGCAGTTCTTC.

The count of this clone is one. This chain uses TRBV7-3 with TRBJ2-6, with TRBD2 identical over 7 bases. This CDR3 has 15 residues. V shed 3 bases, J shed 2 bases, and the junction held 1 base outside the gene matches. Germline CDR1 is SGHTA and CDR2 is FQGTGA. The CDR3 sequence: CASSLGGTGANVLTF. CDR3 in DNA: TGTGCCAGCAGCTTGGGAGGGACTGGGGCCAACGTCCTGACTTTC.

The V and J genes are TRBV9 and TRBJ2-3, with a tentative D call TRBD2 (5 bases). V shed 4 bases and J shed 3 bases, with 12 bases lying between them. Looked up from germline, CDR1 is SGDLS and CDR2 is YYNGEE. The CDR3 sequence is 14 residues long. In DNA, the CDR3 is TGTGCCAGCAGCTCGCAGACGGGGACAGATACGCAGTATTTT. Protein sequence: CASSSQTGTDTQYF.

This chain joins TRBV18 and TRBJ2-2; tentative D call: TRBD2 (5 bases). V was shortened by 3 bases and J by 7 bases, with 15 bases between the two germline ends. The CDR3 has 15 amino acids. Germline V lookup: CDR1 KGHSH, CDR2 LQKENI. CDR3 sequence (DNA): TGTGCCAGCTCACCGCCCGGGGTAGGCCTCGGGGAGCTGTTTTTT. Translated, it gives CASSPPGVGLGELFF.

This chain links TRBV6-5 with TRBJ1-1; the D gene is possibly TRBD1 (6 bases). Germline V CDR1 and CDR2: MNHEY, SVGAGI. Trimming stripped 0 bases from V and 5 bases from J, with 10 bases between. There are 14 residues in the CDR3. The CDR3 sequence is CASSYSRGITEAFF. CDR3 nucleotides: TGTGCCAGCAGTTACTCGAGGGGGATTACTGAAGCTTTCTTT.

The rearrangement links TRBV7-9 to TRBJ2-1, with 13 bases lining up with TRBD2. This CDR3 region has 14 residues. J gave up 6 bases and V 8 bases, and 4 bases lay outside the gene matches. Looked up from germline, CDR1 is SEHNR and CDR2 is FQNEAQ (reference sequence). DNA of the CDR3: TGTGCCAGCGGACTAGCGGGGGCCTCCAATGAGCAGTTCTTC. It codes for CASGLAGASNEQFF.

This clone was observed a handful of times. The CDR3 coding sequence is TGTGCCAGCAGCGATAGCGGGGGACCAGATACGCAGTATTTT. Translation: CASSDSGGPDTQYF. The rearrangement links TRBV7-6 to TRBJ2-3, with 9 bases identical to TRBD2. The V gene end was trimmed by 5 bases and the J gene end by 4 bases; junction bases not matched to a gene: 4. CDR1 is SGHVS, CDR2 FNYEAQ, per germline. CDR3 size: 14 residues. Using reference TRBV7-6 and TRBJ2-3 for the parts outside the CDR3, the full variable domain is GAGVSQSPRYKVTKRGQDVALRCDPISGHVSLYWYRQALGQGPEFLTYFNYEAQQDKSGLPNDRFSAERPEGSISTLTIQRTEQRDSAMYRCASSDSGGPDTQYFGPGTRLTVL.

J is TRBJ2-5 and V is TRBV2; D gene uncertain. V lost 4 bases to trimming and J lost 2 bases, with 8 bases between them. CDR1 and CDR2 from the germline V gene are SNHLY and FYNNEI. The length of the CDR3 is 13 residues. The CDR3 DNA is TGTGCCAGCAGTGCCCCGCGGCAAGAGACCCAGTACTTC. Its translation is CASSAPRQETQYF.

This clone was counted only a few times. The chain employs TRBV5-6 and TRBJ1-2, with 7 nucleotides matching TRBD1. Trimming cost V 4 bases and J 2 bases; bases outside gene matches: 5. The CDR3 spans 14 residues. Germline loops: CDR1 SGHDT, CDR2 YYEEEE. The CDR3 loop is CASSGEGANYGYTF. Here the CDR3 DNA reads TGTGCCAGCAGCGGCGAGGGGGCAAACTATGGCTACACCTTC.

The chain combines TRBV6-6 with TRBJ1-6, with D maybe TRBD1 (5 bases). Trimming left V 5 bases short and J 6 bases short, with 11 bases between. Germline V gives CDR1 MNHNY, CDR2 SVGAGI (reference sequence). The CDR3 is made up of 14 amino acids. The DNA of the CDR3 is TGTGCCAGCAGTCCCGGGGGGTCTAATTCACCCCTCCACTTT. Protein product: CASSPGGSNSPLHF.

The chain recombines TRBV7-2 with TRBJ2-7, with TRBD1 matching 7 bases. This CDR3 comprises 14 residues. Germline CDR1 is SGHTA and CDR2 is FQGNSA. V shed 5 bases, J shed 1 base, and the junction held 5 bases outside the gene matches. The CDR3 DNA sequence: TGTGCCAGCAGCATCGCGGACAGGTCCTACGAGCAGTACTTC. Translated, it gives CASSIADRSYEQYF.

The chain carries TRBV19 and TRBJ2-3, with 8 bases fitting TRBD2. CDR1 is LNHDA and CDR2 is SQIVND in the germline V gene (reference sequence). The CDR3 runs 15 residues. V gave up 5 bases and J gave up 3 bases; unmatched junction bases: 7. The CDR3 DNA sequence: TGTGCCAGTAGTTCGATCAGCGGGGGAACAGATACGCAGTATTTT. Its translation: CASSSISGGTDTQYF.

V gene TRBV28 combines with J gene TRBJ1-1; the D is unclear. The germline V gene has CDR1 MDHEN and CDR2 SYDVKM. The CDR3 sequence is 13 residues long. The germline V and J ends were trimmed by 8 bases and 6 bases, with 16 bases remaining between them. The CDR3 DNA reads TGTGCCAGCCACCGAGGCCTTTGGGCTGAAGCTTTCTTT. It specifies CASHRGLWAEAFF.

The gene calls are TRBV15 and TRBJ2-1, with TRBD1 matching over 10 bases. The CDR3 totals 16 residues. V lost 4 bases and J lost 5; bases outside the gene matches: 8. Germline loops: CDR1 LNHNV, CDR2 YYDKDF (reference sequence). The CDR3 DNA sequence: TGTGCCACCAGCAAACGGGGACAGGGGCTTCACAATGAGCAGTTCTTC. It is translated as CATSKRGQGLHNEQFF.